The 3 T cell receptor beta chains below all came from one sample that was sequenced in a study of blood T cell repertoires in COVID-19. Sequencing used immunoSEQ multiplex PCR; TCRdb keeps in-frame clones, though not all of them. The sample includes hundreds of thousands of clones, over 75% of them seen just once. The sequencing sample was made of PBMCs or T cells enriched from blood (not recorded which). The receptors were gathered from a man aged 18 to 35 who had recovered from COVID-19.

This chain uses TRBV4-2 with TRBJ2-7; possibly TRBD1 for D (6 bases). Trimming cost V 2 bases and J 2 bases, with 7 bases left between them. Germline CDR1 LGHNA, CDR2 YNFKEQ. The CDR3 loop spans 13 amino acids. Here the CDR3 reads CASSQPGAYEQYF. The CDR3 DNA reads TGTGCCAGCAGCCAACCAGGGGCCTACGAGCAGTACTTC.

This rearrangement joins TRBV19 to TRBJ1-5, with 9 bases lining up with TRBD1. CDR1 is LNHDA and CDR2 is SQIVND in the germline V gene (reference sequence). The CDR3 extends over 16 amino acids. V shed 0 bases, J shed 4 bases, and the junction held 4 bases outside the gene matches. CDR3: CASSIDGQGRNQPQHF. Here the CDR3 DNA reads TGTGCCAGTAGTATAGACGGACAGGGGAGGAATCAGCCCCAGCATTTT.

V usage is TRBV28 and J usage is TRBJ2-7, with D tentatively TRBD2 (6 bases). Trimming took off 1 base at V and 0 bases at J, with 13 bases between the two ends. There are 16 residues in the CDR3. Germline CDR1 reads MDHEN; CDR2 reads SYDVKM. The CDR3 loop is CASSLSRDWVSYEQYF. The CDR3 bases are TGTGCCAGCAGTTTATCGAGGGACTGGGTCTCCTACGAGCAGTACTTC.